This T cell receptor (beta chain) comes out of a study of cytomegalovirus exposure and HLA in healthy donors. Study results and limitations: A few chains tied to CMV proved CMV antigen-specific in vitro.

A note on this clone: The antigen is not known.

Both 60 Vbeta primers and 13 Jbeta primers went into the PCR. The repertoire was sequenced with immunoSEQ multiplex PCR; TCRdb's copy has only in-frame clones and lacks some. The sample has approximately 150,000 clones, approximately 70% seen once. This TCR was recovered from a young woman in good health and CMV-seronegative. The sample consisted of PBMCs.

CDR3 region: CASSFGVDQPQHF. The CDR3 DNA follows: TGTGCCAGCAGCTTCGGGGTCGATCAGCCCCAGCATTTT. The chain combines TRBV7-8 with TRBJ1-5; D unclear. The CDR3 totals 13 residues. V lost 3 bases and J lost 5, with 8 bases in between. Germline CDR1 reads SGHVS; CDR2 reads FQNEAQ.